Listed below are T cell receptor beta chains from one sample, sequenced in a study of cytomegalovirus exposure and HLA in healthy donors. Here immunoSEQ multiplex PCR was the method, and the copy in TCRdb shows in-frame clones only, minus some. Of under 200,000 clones detected, 77% appear once; the ten largest clones hold around 1.5%. Sample: PBMCs. The origin of the receptors is a woman aged 25 to 39 in good health and CMV-seronegative. Both conserved end residues are part of each CDR3. The D gene is left open where the match is weak. Some rows mark clone size as missing; the rest say once, few, many or name a class of expanded clone.

V gene	clone size	J gene	D gene	CDR3 DNA	CDR3 protein
TRBV27	.	TRBJ1-1	.	TGTGCCAGCAGTCCCATGGGGGCAGTTTATACTGAAGCTTTCTTT	CASSPMGAVYTEAFF
TRBV2	.	TRBJ2-2	.	TGTGCCAGCAGTGAACCCCATGGGGCGGGAAGCACCGGGGAGCTGTTTTTT	CASSEPHGAGSTGELFF
TRBV6-5	.	TRBJ2-7	TRBD1	TGTGCCAGCAGTAAGGGACAGCACTACGAGCAGTACTTC	CASSKGQHYEQYF
TRBV5-1	.	TRBJ1-2	.	TGCGCCAGCAGCTTGGGAGGGAGCGACCCCTATGGCTACACCTTC	CASSLGGSDPYGYTF
TRBV30	.	TRBJ2-7	TRBD2	TGTGCCTGGAGTGCCACCGGGGGGTACGAGCAGTACTTC	CAWSATGGYEQYF
TRBV23-1	.	TRBJ1-1	.	TGCGCCCCCTATAGGCCGGGGGAATATACTGAAGCTTTCTTT	CAPYRPGEYTEAFF
TRBV5-4	.	TRBJ2-1	TRBD2	TGTGCCAGCAGCCAGACTAGCGGGGGTTTCAATGAGCAGTTCTTC	CASSQTSGGFNEQFF
TRBV7-8	.	TRBJ1-2	TRBD1	TGTGCCAGCAGCTTAGAGGGGACAGGGATGGTTGGCTACACCTTC	CASSLEGTGMVGYTF
TRBV5-1	once	TRBJ1-2	.	TGCGCCAGCAGCCCCACAGGGCCGACCTACTATGGCTACACCTTC	CASSPTGPTYYGYTF
TRBV29-1	.	TRBJ2-1	.	TGCAGCGTTGACCTAAGGAGGGATGAGCAGTTCTTC	CSVDLRRDEQFF